Below are 10 T cell receptor beta chains sequenced from a single sample in a study of patients and donors after allogeneic stem cell transplantation. MiXCR, applied by TCRdb to the RT-PCR reads, yields one record per CDR3 protein. The sample shows more than 850,000 distinct CDR3 sequences, approximately 19% of them seen only once. The sample consisted of blood, either unsorted or a sorted T cell fraction (not recorded which). These receptors all stem from a human donor who was either an allogeneic HSCT recipient or a stem cell or donor lymphocyte infusion donor (not recorded which). It is not recorded whose cells these are; they may come from a transplant donor.

The table lists this clonotype with a few counts. The V gene is TRBV12-3 or TRBV12-4, the J gene TRBJ2-2; 9 bases are shared with TRBD2. J gave up 5 bases and V 7 bases, and 8 bases lay outside the gene matches. This CDR3 region has 15 residues. The CDR3: CASTEIAGVTGELFF. Written as DNA, the CDR3 is TGTGCCAGCACTGAAATAGCGGGAGTAACCGGGGAGCTGTTTTTT.

This clonotype came up a few times. The V gene is TRBV29-1, the J gene TRBJ1-2, with 7 bases identical to TRBD1. Germline CDR1 reads SQVTM; CDR2 reads ANQGSEA. The V segment lost 4 bases and the J segment 5 bases; nucleotides outside the gene matches: 4. The length of the CDR3 is 12 residues. The CDR3 sequence is CSVGPGQYGYTF. CDR3 DNA sequence: TGCAGCGTTGGTCCGGGACAGTATGGCTACACCTTC.

At least ten counts were recorded for this clonotype. The gene calls are TRBV29-1 and TRBJ2-5; no definite D call. CDR1 SQVTM and CDR2 ANQGSEA come from the germline V gene. V lost 2 bases and J 5 bases, leaving 21 bases between the germline ends. The CDR3 runs to 16 residues. The CDR3 DNA follows: TGCAGCGTTGAAAGCCCGAGGCAGCCTGTGATGGAGACCCAGTACTTC. It specifies CSVESPRQPVMETQYF.

This clonotype was observed many times. The J gene is TRBJ2-3, the V gene TRBV12-3 or TRBV12-4, with D uncertain. The V and J ends lost 3 bases and 6 bases respectively, with 7 bases between them. This CDR3 region has 12 residues. The DNA of the CDR3 is TGTGCCAGCAGTTTCCCACAGGATACGCAGTATTTT. Residues: CASSFPQDTQYF.

In its sample, this clonotype was seen many times. The V call is TRBV20-1, the J call TRBJ1-5; no definite D call. Germline CDR1 is DFQATT and CDR2 is SNEGSKA (reference sequence). Trimming pared 4 bases from V and 7 bases from J, leaving 17 bases between. The CDR3 runs 14 residues. As DNA, the CDR3 is TGCAGTGCTAACGACCGGGGAGGGTTGCAGCCCCAGCATTTT. Translation: CSANDRGGLQPQHF.

This clonotype was seen more than once but under ten times. This sequence joins TRBV7-2 and TRBJ2-1, with D hard to call. This CDR3 region has 14 residues. V lost 1 base and J 8 bases, leaving 12 bases between the germline ends. From germline, CDR1 is SGHTA and CDR2 FQGNSA. The CDR3 nucleotides are TGTGCCAGCAGCTTAGTACGTCTCGGATATGAGCAGTTCTTC. It is translated as CASSLVRLGYEQFF.

There are a few counts of this clonotype. The chain recombines TRBV29-1 with TRBJ1-2, with 7 bases identical to TRBD1. The germline V gene encodes CDR1 SQVTM and CDR2 ANQGSEA. CDR3 length: 14 residues. V lost 6 bases, J lost 4 bases, and 11 bases stayed unmatched. DNA for the CDR3: TGCAGCGTGGATATGGGGACAGACTCCTATGGCTACACCTTC. Translating gives CSVDMGTDSYGYTF. Full variable domain (rest looked up from reference TRBV29-1 and TRBJ1-2): SAVISQKPSRDICQRGTSLTIQCQVDSQVTMMFWYRQQPGQSLTLIATANQGSEATYESGFVIDKFPISRPNLTFSTLTVSNMSPEDSSIYLCSVDMGTDSYGYTFGSGTRLTVV.

The chain links TRBV4-3 to TRBJ1-2; D may be TRBD1 (6 bases). The CDR3 has 15 amino acids. V was cut by 0 bases and J by 8 bases, with 16 bases left in between. Germline values: CDR1 LGHNA, CDR2 YSLEER. DNA for the CDR3: TGCGCCAGCAGCCAAGATCGGGGGCAAGTGGAAGGCTACACCTTC. It translates to CASSQDRGQVEGYTF.

This clonotype was detected only a few times. This chain uses TRBV9 with TRBJ2-7, with 7 bases aligning to TRBD2. Germline CDR1 is SGDLS and CDR2 is YYNGEE. The CDR3 is 13 amino acids. V shed 4 bases, J shed 7 bases, and the junction held 8 bases outside the gene matches. The CDR3 protein is CASSPGLSTEQYF. The CDR3 DNA reads TGTGCCAGCAGCCCGGGACTATCGACTGAGCAGTACTTC.

The J gene is TRBJ1-2, the V gene TRBV20-1, with D possibly TRBD1 on 5 matching bases. The CDR3 spans 14 residues. Trimming removed 5 bases at V and 6 bases at J, with 19 bases between. The germline CDR1 and CDR2 sequences are DFQATT and SNEGSKA (reference sequence). CDR3 protein: CSAGTPAVGDGYTF. Written as DNA, the CDR3 is TGCAGTGCTGGGACCCCTGCCGTTGGGGATGGCTACACCTTC.